Listed below are T cell receptor beta chains from one sample, sequenced in a study of beta chain features in type 1 diabetes. Here immunoSEQ multiplex PCR was the method, and the copy in TCRdb shows in-frame clones only, minus some. In the table there are about 370,000 clones, around 9.6% of which are singletons. Sequenced: central memory CD4+ T cells from blood. The receptors originated from a man aged 25-40 years with type 1 diabetes. The CDR3 runs from the conserved cysteine through the conserved F or W. D genes are given only for firm matches. A clone size is listed for some rows: how often the clone was seen (once, few, many), or a class if it is expanded.

cdr3_length j_call v_call d_call clone_size cdr3_aa cdr3_nt
15 TRBJ2-2 TRBV7-8 - few CASSLYNANTGELFF TGTGCCAGCAGCTTATATAACGCGAACACCGGGGAGCTGTTTTTT
14 TRBJ1-5 TRBV2 TRBD1 - CASSGTGGLQPQHF TGTGCCAGCAGCGGGACAGGGGGTCTACAGCCCCAGCATTTT
16 TRBJ2-1 TRBV4-3 TRBD2 few CASSQDGAGGRNEQFF TGCGCCAGCAGCCAAGACGGAGCGGGAGGGCGTAATGAGCAGTTCTTC
13 TRBJ1-1 TRBV28 - few CASSFNRNTEAFF TGTGCCAGCAGTTTCAACAGGAACACTGAAGCTTTCTTT
14 TRBJ1-2 TRBV4-2 - - CASSQTDRQPGYTF TGTGCCAGCAGCCAAACGGACCGGCAACCGGGCTACACCTTC
15 TRBJ2-7 TRBV4-1 - - CASSQGFQGTYEQYF TGCGCCAGCAGCCAAGGGTTTCAGGGGACCTACGAGCAGTACTTC
17 TRBJ2-2 TRBV27 - - CASSEILTGGDTGELFF TGTGCCAGCAGCGAGATTTTGACAGGCGGGGACACCGGGGAGCTGTTTTTT
15 TRBJ1-4 TRBV6-5 - - CASSPAGRTNEKLFF TGTGCCAGCAGTCCCGCGGGGCGAACTAATGAAAAACTGTTTTTT
16 TRBJ2-3 TRBV5-1 - many CASSPGARRSTDTQYF TGCGCCAGCAGCCCGGGAGCGCGGCGAAGCACAGATACGCAGTATTTT
11 TRBJ2-2 TRBV6-5 - few CASRSTGELFF TGTGCCAGCAGATCGACCGGGGAGCTGTTTTTT
14 TRBJ2-7 TRBV7-8 - few CASSLIGHYYEQYF TGTGCCAGCAGCTTAATTGGACACTACTACGAGCAGTACTTC
15 TRBJ2-5 TRBV4-3 TRBD2 - CASSHIAGGRETQYF TGCGCCAGCAGCCACATAGCGGGAGGGCGAGAGACCCAGTACTTC
17 TRBJ2-6 TRBV27 - few CASSLDPQSSGANVLTF TGTGCCAGCAGTTTAGACCCCCAGAGCTCTGGGGCCAACGTCCTGACTTTC
12 TRBJ2-7 TRBV6-6 - - CASSAQGYEQYF TGTGCCAGCAGTGCACAGGGATACGAGCAGTACTTC
15 TRBJ2-7 TRBV7-2 TRBD1 many CASSFRRTGAYEQYF TGTGCCAGCAGCTTTCGACGGACAGGCGCTTACGAGCAGTACTTC
15 TRBJ2-5 TRBV6-6 - few CAIRAHVEGQETQYF TGTGCCATCAGGGCCCACGTTGAGGGCCAAGAGACCCAGTACTTC
14 TRBJ1-5 TRBV7-2 - - CASSLSRAGQPQHF TGTGCCAGCAGCTTAAGTCGGGCCGGACAGCCCCAGCATTTT
15 TRBJ2-1 TRBV19 TRBD1 many CASSPDRGKYNEQFF TGTGCCAGTAGTCCCGACAGGGGGAAGTACAATGAGCAGTTCTTC
12 TRBJ2-7 TRBV7-2 - few CASSFTRVEQYF TGTGCCAGCAGTTTCACGAGGGTGGAGCAGTACTTC
12 TRBJ1-2 TRBV19 TRBD1 many CASSRDRGGYTF TGTGCCAGTAGCCGGGACAGGGGTGGCTACACCTTC
14 TRBJ1-4 TRBV5-1 - few CASSLEGRNEKLFF TGCGCCAGCAGCTTGGAAGGAAGGAATGAAAAACTGTTTTTT
16 TRBJ2-1 TRBV14 TRBD2 many CASSHVAGGLYNEQFF TGTGCCAGCAGCCACGTAGCGGGAGGACTATACAATGAGCAGTTCTTC
16 TRBJ2-1 TRBV18 TRBD2 few CASSPAASGRGDEQFF TGTGCCAGCTCACCGGCGGCTAGCGGGAGGGGAGATGAGCAGTTCTTC
16 TRBJ2-7 TRBV7-2 TRBD2 few CASSHLTSGRGNEQYF TGTGCCAGCAGCCACCTGACTAGCGGGAGGGGAAACGAGCAGTACTTC
12 TRBJ1-3 TRBV19 TRBD1 few CASGQGPDTIYF TGTGCCAGCGGACAGGGTCCCGACACCATATATTTT
12 TRBJ2-1 TRBV2 - many CASSEGENEQFF TGTGCCAGCAGTGAAGGAGAGAATGAGCAGTTCTTC
13 TRBJ1-5 TRBV19 TRBD1 - CASRGTGHQPQHF TGTGCCAGTAGGGGGACAGGGCATCAGCCCCAGCATTTT
14 TRBJ1-3 TRBV27 - - CASSLSSAGNTIYF TGTGCCAGCAGTTTATCGTCAGCCGGAAACACCATATATTTT
15 TRBJ2-6 TRBV29-1 TRBD1 many CSVMGDRAGANVLTF TGCAGCGTCATGGGGGACAGGGCTGGGGCCAACGTCCTGACTTTC
15 TRBJ2-2 TRBV9 - many CASGKGLENTGELFF TGTGCCAGCGGCAAGGGACTTGAGAACACCGGGGAGCTGTTTTTT
13 TRBJ2-7 TRBV29-1 - few CSVIAAGAYEQYF TGCAGCGTTATAGCAGCCGGGGCCTACGAGCAGTACTTC
13 TRBJ2-1 TRBV7-9 - few CASSFAGIWEQFF TGTGCCAGCAGCTTCGCAGGGATCTGGGAGCAGTTCTTC
15 TRBJ2-6 TRBV5-1 TRBD1 - CASTTGGVGANVLTF TGCGCCAGTACAACAGGGGGCGTTGGGGCCAACGTCCTGACTTTC
11 TRBJ2-3 TRBV18 - few CASQLEDTQYF TGTGCCAGCCAACTGGAAGATACGCAGTATTTT
17 TRBJ2-3 TRBV4-3 - - CASSHLKGSGSTDTQYF TGCGCCAGCAGCCACCTTAAGGGGAGCGGGAGCACAGATACGCAGTATTTT
15 TRBJ2-5 TRBV7-2 TRBD1 few CASSLQGVGQETQYF TGTGCCAGCAGCTTACAGGGGGTTGGCCAAGAGACCCAGTACTTC
13 TRBJ1-1 TRBV6-1 - few CASRATQNTEAFF TGTGCCAGCAGGGCTACACAGAACACTGAAGCTTTCTTT
15 TRBJ2-7 TRBV4-2 TRBD2 many CASSHRTSGRYEQYF TGTGCCAGCAGCCATCGGACTAGCGGGAGGTACGAGCAGTACTTC
14 TRBJ2-3 TRBV5-1 - - CATSSGVMSDTQYF TGCGCCACCTCCTCGGGGGTAATGTCAGATACGCAGTATTTT
14 TRBJ2-7 TRBV6-6 TRBD1 - CASRLQGGSYEQYF TGTGCCAGCAGATTACAGGGGGGTTCCTACGAGCAGTACTTC
14 TRBJ2-7 TRBV6-5 TRBD1 - CASRRGTGSYEQYF TGTGCCAGCAGGCGCGGGACAGGTTCCTACGAGCAGTACTTC